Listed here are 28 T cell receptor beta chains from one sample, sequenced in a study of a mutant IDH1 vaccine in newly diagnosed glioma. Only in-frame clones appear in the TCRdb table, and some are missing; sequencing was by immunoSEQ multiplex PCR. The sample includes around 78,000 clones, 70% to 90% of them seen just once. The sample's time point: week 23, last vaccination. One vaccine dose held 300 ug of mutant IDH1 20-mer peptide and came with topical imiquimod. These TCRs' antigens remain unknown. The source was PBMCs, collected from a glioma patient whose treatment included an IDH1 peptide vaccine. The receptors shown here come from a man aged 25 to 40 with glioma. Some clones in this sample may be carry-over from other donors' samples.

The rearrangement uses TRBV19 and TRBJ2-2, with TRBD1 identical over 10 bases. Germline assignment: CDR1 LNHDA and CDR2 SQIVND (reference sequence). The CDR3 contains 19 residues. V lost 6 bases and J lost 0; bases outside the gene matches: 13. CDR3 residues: CASRILWTGGLSNTGELFF. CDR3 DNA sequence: TGTGCCAGTAGGATCTTGTGGACAGGGGGACTGTCGAACACCGGGGAGCTGTTTTTT.

CDR3 loop: CASSSRGPGGAHYGYTF. CDR3 in DNA: TGTGCCAGTAGTTCACGGGGTCCAGGGGGCGCTCACTATGGCTACACCTTC. The rearrangement joins TRBV19 to TRBJ1-2, with TRBD1 matching 8 bases. Germline loops: CDR1 LNHDA, CDR2 SQIVND (reference sequence). The V segment lost 5 bases and the J segment 3 bases; nucleotides outside the gene matches: 14. The CDR3 contains 17 residues.

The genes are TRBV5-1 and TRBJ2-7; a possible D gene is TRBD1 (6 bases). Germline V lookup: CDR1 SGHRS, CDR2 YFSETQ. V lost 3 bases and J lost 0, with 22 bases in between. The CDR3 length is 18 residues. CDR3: CASSSRRNTGPSSYEQYF. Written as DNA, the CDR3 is TGCGCCAGCAGCTCACGACGAAATACAGGGCCCAGCTCCTACGAGCAGTACTTC. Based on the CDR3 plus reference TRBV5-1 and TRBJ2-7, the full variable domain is KAGVTQTPRYLIKTRGQQVTLSCSPISGHRSVSWYQQTPGQGLQFLFEYFSETQRNKGNFPGRFSGRQFSNSRSEMNVSTLELGDSALYLCASSSRRNTGPSSYEQYFGPGTRLTVT.

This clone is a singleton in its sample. The CDR3, as DNA: TGTGCCAGCACCCTCCGGAGCCTAGTCAACACTGAAGCTTTCTTT. Amino acids: CASTLRSLVNTEAFF. The chain couples TRBV7-2 to TRBJ1-1, with D unresolved. Germline V CDR1 and CDR2: SGHTA, FQGNSA. The CDR3 is 15 amino acids. Trimming pared 7 bases from V and 2 bases from J, leaving 17 bases between.

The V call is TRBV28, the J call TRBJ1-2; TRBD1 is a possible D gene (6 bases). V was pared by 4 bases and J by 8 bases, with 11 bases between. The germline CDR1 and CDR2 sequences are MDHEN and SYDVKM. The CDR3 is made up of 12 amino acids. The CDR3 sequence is CASSYRDGGYTF. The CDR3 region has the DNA TGTGCCAGCAGTTACAGGGACGGGGGCTACACCTTC.

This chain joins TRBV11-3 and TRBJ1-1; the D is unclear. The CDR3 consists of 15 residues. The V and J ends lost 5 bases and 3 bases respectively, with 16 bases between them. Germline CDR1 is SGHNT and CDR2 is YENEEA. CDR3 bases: TGTGCCAGCAGCCCCCCCCTTGGTGGGCACACTGAAGCTTTCTTT. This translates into CASSPPLGGHTEAFF. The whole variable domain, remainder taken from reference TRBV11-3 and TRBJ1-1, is EAGVVQSPRYKIIEKKQPVAFWCNPISGHNTLYWYLQNLGQGPELLIRYENEEAVDDSQLPKDRFSAERLKGVDSTLKIQPAELGDSAVYLCASSPPLGGHTEAFFGQGTRLTVV.

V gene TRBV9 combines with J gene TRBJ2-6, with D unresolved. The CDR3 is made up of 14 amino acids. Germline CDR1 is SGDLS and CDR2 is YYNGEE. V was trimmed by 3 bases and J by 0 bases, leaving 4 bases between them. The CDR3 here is CASSGGSGANVLTF. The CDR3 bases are TGTGCCAGCAGCGGGGGCTCTGGGGCCAACGTCCTGACTTTC.

CDR3 coding DNA: TGTGCCTGGAGTGTATTTAATCGAGATGGCTACACCTTC. It translates to CAWSVFNRDGYTF. This chain links TRBV30 with TRBJ1-2; D is unresolved. The V and J ends lost 0 bases and 6 bases respectively, with 11 bases between them. Germline values: CDR1 GTSNPN, CDR2 SVGIG (reference sequence). The CDR3 extends over 13 amino acids.

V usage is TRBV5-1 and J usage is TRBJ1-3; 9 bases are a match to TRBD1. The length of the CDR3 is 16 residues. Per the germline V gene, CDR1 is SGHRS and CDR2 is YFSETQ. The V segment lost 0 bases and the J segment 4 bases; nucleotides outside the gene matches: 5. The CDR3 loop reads CASSLGGTGSGNTIYF. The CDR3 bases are TGCGCCAGCAGCTTGGGAGGGACAGGGTCCGGAAACACCATATATTTT.

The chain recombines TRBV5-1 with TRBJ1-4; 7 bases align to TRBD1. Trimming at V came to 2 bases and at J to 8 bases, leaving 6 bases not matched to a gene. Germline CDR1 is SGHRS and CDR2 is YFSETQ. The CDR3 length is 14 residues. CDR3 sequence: CASSLRQGGEKLFF. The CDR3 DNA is TGCGCCAGCAGCTTACGACAGGGTGGCGAAAAACTGTTTTTT.

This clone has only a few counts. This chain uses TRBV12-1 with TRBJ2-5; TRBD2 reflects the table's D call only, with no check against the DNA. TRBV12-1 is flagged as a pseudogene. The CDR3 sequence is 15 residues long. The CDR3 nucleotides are TGTGCCAGCAGCTGGGGACTAGCTCCCCAAGAGACCCAGTACTTC. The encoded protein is CASSWGLAPQETQYF.

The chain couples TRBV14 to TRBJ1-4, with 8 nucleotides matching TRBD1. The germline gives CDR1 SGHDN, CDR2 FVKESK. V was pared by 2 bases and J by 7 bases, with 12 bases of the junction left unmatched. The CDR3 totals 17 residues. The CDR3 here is CASSQRNSDRAPEKLFF. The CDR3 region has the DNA TGTGCCAGCAGCCAAAGGAACTCGGACAGGGCACCTGAAAAACTGTTTTTT.

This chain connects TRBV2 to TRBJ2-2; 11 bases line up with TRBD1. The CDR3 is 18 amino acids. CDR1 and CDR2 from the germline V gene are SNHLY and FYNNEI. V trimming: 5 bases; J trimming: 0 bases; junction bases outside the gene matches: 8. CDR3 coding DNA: TGTGCCAGCAGTAAAATCGGACAGGGGGCGGCGAACACCGGGGAGCTGTTTTTT. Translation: CASSKIGQGAANTGELFF.

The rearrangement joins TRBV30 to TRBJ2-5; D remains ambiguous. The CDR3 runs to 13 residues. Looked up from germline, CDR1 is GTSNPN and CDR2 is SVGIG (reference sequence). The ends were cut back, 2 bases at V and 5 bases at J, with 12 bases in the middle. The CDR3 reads CAWSRRTRETQYF. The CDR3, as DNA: TGTGCCTGGAGTCGACGTACAAGGGAGACCCAGTACTTC.

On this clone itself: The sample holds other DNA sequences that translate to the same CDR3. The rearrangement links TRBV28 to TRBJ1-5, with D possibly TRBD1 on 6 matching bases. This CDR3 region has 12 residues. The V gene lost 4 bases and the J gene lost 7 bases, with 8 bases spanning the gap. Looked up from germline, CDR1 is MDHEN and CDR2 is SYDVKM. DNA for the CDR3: TGTGCCAGCAGTTGGGGGGGCCAGCCCCAGCATTTT. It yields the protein CASSWGGQPQHF.

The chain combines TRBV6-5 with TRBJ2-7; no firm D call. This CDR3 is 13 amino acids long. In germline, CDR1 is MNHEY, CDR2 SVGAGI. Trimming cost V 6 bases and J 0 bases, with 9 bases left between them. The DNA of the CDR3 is TGTGCCAGCAGCGCCGGATACTCCTACGAGCAGTACTTC. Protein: CASSAGYSYEQYF.

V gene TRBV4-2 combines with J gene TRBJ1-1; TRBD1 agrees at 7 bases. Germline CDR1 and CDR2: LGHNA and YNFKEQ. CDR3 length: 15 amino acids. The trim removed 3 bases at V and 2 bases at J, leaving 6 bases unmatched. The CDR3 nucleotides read TGTGCCAGCAGCCATGCCGGGACAGCCAACACTGAAGCTTTCTTT. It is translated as CASSHAGTANTEAFF.

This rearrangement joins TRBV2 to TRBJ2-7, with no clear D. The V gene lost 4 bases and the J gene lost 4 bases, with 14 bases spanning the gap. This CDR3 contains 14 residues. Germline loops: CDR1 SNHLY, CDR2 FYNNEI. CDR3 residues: CASSVFQSGYEQYF. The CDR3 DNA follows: TGTGCCAGCAGTGTGTTTCAGTCGGGTTACGAGCAGTACTTC.

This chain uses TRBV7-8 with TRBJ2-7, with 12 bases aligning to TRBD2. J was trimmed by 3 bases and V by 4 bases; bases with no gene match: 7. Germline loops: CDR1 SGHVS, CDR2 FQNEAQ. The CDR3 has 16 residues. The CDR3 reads CASSSQWTSGNYEQYF. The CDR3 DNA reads TGTGCCAGCAGCTCCCAGTGGACTAGCGGGAACTACGAGCAGTACTTC.

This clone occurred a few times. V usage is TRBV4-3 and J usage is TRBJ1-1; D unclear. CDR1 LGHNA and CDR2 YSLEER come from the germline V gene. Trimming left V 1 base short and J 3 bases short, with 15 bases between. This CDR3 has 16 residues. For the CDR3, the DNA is TGCGCCAGCAGCCAAGGTCCAGGACTCGGTGACACTGAAGCTTTCTTT. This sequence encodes CASSQGPGLGDTEAFF.

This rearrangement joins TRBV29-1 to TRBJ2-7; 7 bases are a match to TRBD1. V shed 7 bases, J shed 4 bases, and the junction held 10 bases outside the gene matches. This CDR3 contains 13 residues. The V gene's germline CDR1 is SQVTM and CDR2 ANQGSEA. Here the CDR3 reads CSALQGPPYEQYF. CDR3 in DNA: TGCAGCGCGTTACAGGGGCCCCCATACGAGCAGTACTTC.

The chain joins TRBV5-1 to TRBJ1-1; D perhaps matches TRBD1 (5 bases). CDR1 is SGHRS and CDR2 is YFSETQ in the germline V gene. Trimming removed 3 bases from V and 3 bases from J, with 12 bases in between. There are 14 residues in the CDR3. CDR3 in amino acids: CASSYGGGDTEAFF. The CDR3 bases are TGCGCCAGCAGCTATGGGGGAGGGGACACTGAAGCTTTCTTT.

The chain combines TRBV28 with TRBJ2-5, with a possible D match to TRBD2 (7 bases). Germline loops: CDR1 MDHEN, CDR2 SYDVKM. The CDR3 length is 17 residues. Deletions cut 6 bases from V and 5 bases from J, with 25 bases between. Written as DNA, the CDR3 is TGTGCCAGCAGCCCCTCCAGTAGGGGGAGGGAGGGGGAGACCCAGTACTTC. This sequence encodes CASSPSSRGREGETQYF.

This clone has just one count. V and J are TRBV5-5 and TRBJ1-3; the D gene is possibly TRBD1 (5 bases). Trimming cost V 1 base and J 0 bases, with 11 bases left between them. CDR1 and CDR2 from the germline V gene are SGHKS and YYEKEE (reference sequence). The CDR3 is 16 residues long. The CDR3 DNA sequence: TGTGCCAGCAGCTTGTTGCGGGGCTTCTCTGGAAACACCATATATTTT. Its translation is CASSLLRGFSGNTIYF.

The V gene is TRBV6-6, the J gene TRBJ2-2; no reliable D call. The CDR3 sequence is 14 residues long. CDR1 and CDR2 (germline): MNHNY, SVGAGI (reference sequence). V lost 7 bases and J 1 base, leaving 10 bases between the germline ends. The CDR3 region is CASTTLGNTGELFF. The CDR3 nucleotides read TGTGCCAGCACCACCCTAGGGAACACCGGGGAGCTGTTTTTT.

This chain's CDR3 is CASSNTGQSFYEQYF. In nucleotides, the CDR3 is TGTGCCAGCAGCAACACGGGACAGTCGTTCTACGAGCAGTACTTC. J is TRBJ2-7 and V is TRBV11-2; TRBD1 aligns across 7 bases. This CDR3 comprises 15 residues. J gave up 3 bases and V 5 bases, and 10 bases lay outside the gene matches. Germline CDR1 SGHAT, CDR2 FQNNGV.

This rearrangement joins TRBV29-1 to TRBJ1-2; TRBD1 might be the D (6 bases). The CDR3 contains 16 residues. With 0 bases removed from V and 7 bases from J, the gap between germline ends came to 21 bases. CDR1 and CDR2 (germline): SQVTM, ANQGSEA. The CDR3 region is CSVEDAGEGEKGGYTF. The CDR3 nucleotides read TGCAGCGTTGAAGATGCGGGGGAGGGGGAAAAGGGTGGCTACACCTTC.

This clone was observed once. The CDR3 sequence is CASSRLTRVIAGNNEQFF. In DNA, the CDR3 is TGCGCCAGCAGCCGCCTCACAAGAGTAATAGCGGGGAACAATGAGCAGTTCTTC. The chain carries TRBV4-3 and TRBJ2-1; 8 bases map to TRBD2. CDR1 LGHNA and CDR2 YSLEER come from the germline V gene. V dropped 4 bases and J dropped 5; count of bases not matched to a gene: 16. This CDR3 region has 18 residues.